This TCR beta chain is drawn from a study of spatial heterogeneity in lung cancer (dated by TCRdb to between 2018 and 2020). At the level of the whole study: Samples were obtained from about 69 patients with early-stage, untreated non-small cell lung cancer from the lung TRACERx cohort. Follow-up PBMC samples were sequenced whenever available, and the median time to follow-up was roughly 2 years after resection. Beta-chain transcripts were consistently detected in greater numbers than alpha-chain transcripts, which likely reflects a higher abundance of beta-chain transcripts. In the raw uncorrected reads, each unique combination of TCR and UMI appeared more than ten times on average. TCR alpha and beta repertoires were quantitatively compared across multiple tumor regions, matched nontumor lung and blood in non-small cell lung cancer. Nonsynonymous mutation counts, determined by whole-exome sequencing of tumor tissue, were related to TCR repertoire features. At surgery, 200 to 250 tumor regions, 61 to 75 matched nontumor lung samples and 56 PBMC samples were TCR-sequenced for both alpha and beta chains.

CDR1 PRHDT and CDR2 FYEKMQ are derived from the germline V gene (reference sequence). The CDR3 runs 14 residues from the cysteine to the phenylalanine. Here the CDR3 DNA is all that survives: 42 bases in frame from base 1. V is clipped by 0 bases and J by 2 bases, and the sequence between their germline boundaries is 8 bases long. The library was built by means of 5' RACE. Sequencing took place on a NextSeq 500. The TCR library protocol attached a unique molecular identifier to each TCR cDNA molecule to allow correction of PCR and sequencing errors. Turning to the authors' computational methods: TCR identification, UMI-based error correction and CDR3 extraction were all carried out with Decombinator tools. TCRs above a frequency of 2 per 1,000, corresponding to the top 1% of the tumor frequency distribution, were defined as expanded. Rényi diversity was computed with the R vegan package after subsampling each repertoire 100 times to 5,000 TCRs. To build CDR3 similarity networks, amino acid triplet string-kernel similarity was used, and CDR3s were connected when their pairwise similarity was above 0.82. The public reads were reprocessed in TCRdb via fastp at Q25 and MiXCR, keeping in-frame beta chains. Each entry merges the rows of one CDR3 protein and shows their most common DNA and genes. TCRdb, not the original authors, processed these V and J calls. The sample table contains 110,000 or so distinct CDR3 sequences; only one count was recorded for about 10% of them. In total, the top ten clones hold 20% to 25% of the sample.

Overall study results and their limits: Ubiquitous expanded tumor TCRs showed up in blood more often at tumor resection than at routine follow-up. Comparisons of baseline and follow-up blood repertoires included only around 13 patients. Confirming at a functional level the hypothesis that regional TCRs recognize regional mutations was considered to require additional single-cell paired TCR alpha and beta sequencing.

Turning to this clonotype: Its binding antigen is unknown. No base qualities exist here, and no much larger clone lies one base off it.

This specimen's time point label, interpreted: blood at routine non-recurrence follow-up after resection. Without any cell sorting, TCR sequencing was performed on whole RNA extracted either from tumor and nontumor lung tissue or from cryopreserved PBMC samples. A patient was chosen for TCR sequencing only when enough RNA was available from at least two tumor regions. This receptor was identified in a female donor with early-stage non-small cell lung cancer. Sequencing used PBMCs, obtained at follow-up. The V and J segments used are TRBV13 and TRBJ2-7; the D gene is possibly TRBD1 or TRBD2, each agreeing over 5 bases. This receptor carries the CDR3 CASSLGRGAYEQYF. The nucleotides read TGTGCCAGCAGCTTAGGGAGGGGAGCCTACGAGCAGTACTTC.